The 13 T cell receptor beta chains given below trace back to one sample, sequenced in a study of T cells in Graves' hyperthyroidism and ophthalmopathy. Amplified TCR beta CDR3 regions derived from RNA transcripts. A first-round RT-PCR of the TCR CDR3 used the HTBI primer set. Each CDR3 protein is one row after TCRdb ran MiXCR on the multiplex PCR reads. Among about 200,000 distinct CDR3 sequences, around 17% were seen once, and the ten largest hold approximately 56%. The sequencing input was blood. The receptors stem from a woman between 50 and 59 years old with Graves' hyperthyroidism.

Ten or more counts support this clonotype. The rearrangement uses TRBV11-2 and TRBJ1-4; D not certain. Germline V gene lookup returns CDR1 SGHAT and CDR2 FQNNGV. V dropped 0 bases and J dropped 10 bases, with 9 bases sitting between them. CDR3 size: 13 residues. The CDR3 sequence is CASSLETAGKLFF. CDR3 nucleotide sequence: TGTGCCAGCAGCTTAGAGACCGCCGGAAAACTGTTTTTT.

There are many counts of this clonotype. This chain uses TRBV29-1 with TRBJ2-3; TRBD2 matches 9 bases. Germline CDR1 and CDR2: SQVTM and ANQGSEA. With 3 bases clipped from V and 2 bases from J, the junction kept 6 bases outside the gene matches. This CDR3 comprises 15 residues. This chain's CDR3 is CSVDAAGGPTDTQYF. The CDR3 DNA reads TGCAGCGTTGACGCGGCGGGAGGGCCCACAGATACGCAGTATTTT.

This clonotype was detected ten times or more. The chain carries TRBV6-1 and TRBJ2-1; D perhaps matches TRBD2 (7 bases). The V gene lost 10 bases and the J gene lost 10 bases, with 14 bases spanning the gap. The CDR3 covers 11 residues. The germline CDR1 and CDR2 sequences are MNHNS and SASEGT. The CDR3 DNA follows: TGTGCCACCTCGGGGGGCAGCGAGCAGTTCTTC. Translation gives CATSGGSEQFF.

The V and J genes are TRBV20-1 and TRBJ1-4; D unclear. Germline V CDR1 and CDR2: DFQATT, SNEGSKA (reference sequence). The CDR3 has 13 residues. V gave up 6 bases and J gave up 8 bases, with 16 bases separating them. DNA of the CDR3: TGCAGTGCCCTAAGTCCCGGTCACGAAAAACTGTTTTTT. Translation gives CSALSPGHEKLFF.

This clonotype was detected many times. The rearrangement joins TRBV12-3 or TRBV12-4 to TRBJ1-1; D possibly corresponds to TRBD1 (5 bases). The CDR3 contains 14 residues. The V gene lost 6 bases and the J gene lost 0 bases, with 11 bases spanning the gap. The CDR3 region is CASSLTELNTEAFF. As DNA, the CDR3 is TGTGCCAGCAGCCTGACAGAACTGAACACTGAAGCTTTCTTT.

The chain is built from TRBV10-3 and TRBJ1-1; D is unclear. This CDR3 contains 17 residues. Trimming left V 3 bases short and J 5 bases short, with 22 bases between. Germline V gene lookup returns CDR1 ENHRY and CDR2 SYGVKD. CDR3: CAISEGRRARFGTEAFF. CDR3 nucleotides: TGTGCCATCAGTGAAGGCAGGAGGGCGAGGTTTGGTACTGAAGCTTTCTTT.

This clonotype was counted only a few times. The V gene is TRBV5-1, the J gene TRBJ2-6; 7 bases are shared with TRBD1. V trimming: 0 bases; J trimming: 1 base; junction bases outside the gene matches: 7. CDR3 size: 18 residues. Per the germline V gene, CDR1 is SGHRS and CDR2 is YFSETQ. The CDR3 sequence is CASSLDGQAISGANVLTF. For the CDR3, the DNA is TGCGCCAGCAGCTTGGATGGACAGGCGATATCTGGGGCCAACGTCCTGACTTTC.

In its sample, this clonotype was seen many times. The chain recombines TRBV7-9 with TRBJ2-5; 7 bases are a match to TRBD1. The CDR3 runs to 14 residues. Germline loops: CDR1 SEHNR, CDR2 FQNEAQ (reference sequence). The trim removed 4 bases at V and 2 bases at J, leaving 4 bases unmatched. This CDR3 reads CASSWDSDQETQYF. CDR3 DNA: TGTGCCAGCAGCTGGGACAGTGATCAAGAGACCCAGTACTTC. The complete variable domain, with remaining parts taken from reference TRBV7-9 and TRBJ2-5, reads DTGVSQNPRHKITKRGQNVTFRCDPISEHNRLYWYRQTLGQGPEFLTYFQNEAQLEKSRLLSDRFSAERPKGSFSTLEIQRTEQGDSAMYLCASSWDSDQETQYFGPGTRLLVL.

The J gene is TRBJ2-2, the V gene TRBV2, with D perhaps TRBD1 (6 bases). There are 15 residues in the CDR3. V was trimmed by 8 bases and J by 3 bases, leaving 16 bases between them. CDR1 is SNHLY and CDR2 is FYNNEI in the germline V gene. The CDR3: CASDVWGLDTGELFF. CDR3 nucleotide sequence: TGTGCCAGCGATGTTTGGGGGCTAGACACCGGGGAGCTGTTTTTT.

The V gene is TRBV29-1, the J gene TRBJ1-2, with 8 bases lining up with TRBD1. After removal of 7 bases from V and 3 bases from J, the junction contained 7 bases not matched to a gene. Germline CDR1 and CDR2: SQVTM and ANQGSEA. This CDR3 contains 13 residues. The CDR3 region is CSAGQGGHYGYTF. In DNA form, the CDR3 reads TGCAGCGCCGGACAGGGAGGGCACTATGGCTACACCTTC.

The chain links TRBV10-2 to TRBJ1-4, with 8 bases fitting TRBD1. The length of the CDR3 is 17 residues. The ends lost 0 bases at V and 8 bases at J; junction bases unmatched: 11. Germline V lookup: CDR1 WSHSY, CDR2 SAAADI. The CDR3: CASSESFRQGAGEKLFF. The CDR3, as DNA: TGCGCCAGCAGTGAGTCTTTCAGGCAGGGGGCAGGAGAAAAACTGTTTTTT.

The sample holds many counts of this clonotype. This chain connects TRBV11-3 to TRBJ2-2; D is perhaps TRBD1 or TRBD2 (5 bases each). This CDR3 region has 13 residues. CDR1 is SGHNT and CDR2 is YENEEA in the germline V gene. V lost 8 bases to trimming and J lost 7 bases, with 14 bases between them. The CDR3 protein is CASRDGLNGELFF. The CDR3 DNA reads TGTGCCAGCCGGGACGGACTTAACGGGGAGCTGTTTTTT.

V and J are TRBV20-1 and TRBJ2-1; TRBD2 matches 7 bases. This CDR3 contains 15 residues. Trimming removed 3 bases from V and 2 bases from J; junction bases left unmatched: 7. Germline loops: CDR1 DFQATT, CDR2 SNEGSKA (reference sequence). The CDR3 DNA is TGCAGTGCTAGTAAGGGCGGGAGTCCCTACAATGAGCAGTTCTTC. As protein: CSASKGGSPYNEQFF.